Included here is one TCR beta chain sequence, with context. What it binds is unknown. Sequencing used cDNA as its template, made by extracting RNA and reverse transcribing it. Assay used: immunoSEQ multiplex PCR; TCRdb lists only in-frame clones, some missing. The sample lists approximately 150,000 clones, 55% occurring once. Trimming removed 5 bases from V and 7 bases from J; junction bases left unmatched: 10. CDR1 is MDHEN, CDR2 SYDVKM, per germline. The CDR3 loop spans 14 amino acids. The source of the sample is a study of CD8+ T cells in alopecia areata. Regarding the study as a whole: Sequencing of scalp tissue also captures the resident alphabeta T cells of normal skin.

The chain is built from TRBV28 and TRBJ1-1, with 7 bases identical to TRBD1. This TCR came from a human donor in good health. What was sequenced was CD4+ T cells sorted from blood. CDR3 sequence: CASSPGQAWLEAFF. Here the CDR3 DNA reads TGTGCCAGCAGTCCCGGACAGGCCTGGCTTGAAGCTTTCTTT. Supplemented by reference TRBV28 and TRBJ1-1, the full variable domain reads DVKVTQSSRYLVKRTGEKVFLECVQDMDHENMFWYRQDPGLGLRLIYFSYDVKMKEKGDIPEGYSVSREKKERFSLILESASTNQTSMYLCASSPGQAWLEAFFGQGTRLTVV.